Listed here is a single T cell receptor (beta chain). This sample was included in a study of blood T cells in healthy people across ages. A sample-barcoded 5' primer and a J-beta primer mix were used in a second PCR of about 7 to 11 cycles. TCRdb passed the 5' RACE reads through MiXCR, listing each CDR3 protein once. Of about 930,000 distinct CDR3 sequences in the sample, 25% to 35% were seen once. The germline gives CDR1 PRHDT, CDR2 FYEKMQ (reference sequence). V gave up 1 base and J gave up 2 bases, with 16 bases separating them. This CDR3 contains 17 residues. This sample was shared with a second study, whose subject was T cells of mothers and their children.

Sequencing input: blood. The sequence was obtained from a woman aged 40 to 49 in good health. The V call is TRBV13, the J call TRBJ2-3, with a tentative D call TRBD2 (5 bases). The CDR3 DNA is TGTGCCAGCAGCTTAGAATTTCTCCGGGGAGCCACAGATACGCAGTATTTT. Translation gives CASSLEFLRGATDTQYF.